This T cell receptor (beta chain) was obtained from a study of metastatic and nonmetastatic thyroid tumors. Study-wide context: Repertoire comparison spanned blood and tumor or nodule tissue of malignant and benign thyroid patients.

The trim removed 0 bases at V and 1 base at J, leaving 9 bases unmatched. CDR1 and CDR2 from the germline V gene are SGHAT and FQNNGV. The CDR3 covers 19 residues. TCRdb re-called the PCR reads through MiXCR. Among about 30,000 clones listed, 35% were seen once. Until they underwent thyroid surgery, no patient had received any treatment. Sequenced input: tumor tissue. V usage is TRBV11-2 and J usage is TRBJ2-3; 11 bases match TRBD2. This receptor was identified in a female donor with papillary thyroid cancer or a benign thyroid nodule (not recorded which). Some clones in this sample may be carry-over from other donors' samples. DNA of the CDR3: TGTGCCAGCAGCTTAGATCGGGCTAGCGGGAGGTATGGCACAGATACGCAGTATTTT. Translating gives CASSLDRASGRYGTDTQYF.